This TCR beta chain stems from a study of blood T cell repertoires in COVID-19. Study-wide context: COVID-19 samples from acute and convalescent phases originated in the United States, Italy and Spain. The analysed material was cDNA or gDNA that came from T cells, B-cell-depleted T cells, or PBMCs.

CDR1 is SEHNR and CDR2 is FQNEAQ in the germline V gene (reference sequence). The CDR3 covers 14 residues. V shed 4 bases and J 3 bases; nucleotides not matched to a gene: 1. The authors' processing: The authors estimated nucleated cell counts from reference gene primer amplification. TCRdb keeps only in-frame clones here, not all; method: immunoSEQ multiplex PCR. D and trimming come from the DNA, and the V and J calls and clone size come from that table. The sample has fewer than 250,000 clones, 83% seen once. V gene TRBV7-9 combines with J gene TRBJ1-5, with 9 bases fitting TRBD1. The receptor comes from a human donor in a cohort sampled during active COVID-19. The sequencing input was peripheral blood. The chain's CDR3 is CASSWDRVNQPQHF. The CDR3 DNA reads as TGTGCCAGCAGCTGGGACAGGGTCAATCAGCCCCAGCATTTT. The whole variable domain, remainder taken from reference TRBV7-9 and TRBJ1-5, is DTGVSQNPRHKITKRGQNVTFRCDPISEHNRLYWYRQTLGQGPEFLTYFQNEAQLEKSRLLSDRFSAERPKGSFSTLEIQRTEQGDSAMYLCASSWDRVNQPQHFGDGTRLSIL.